This TCR beta chain came from a study of technical replicates of blood from four donors. Sequencing was performed with immunoSEQ multiplex PCR; in TCRdb, only in-frame clones are kept and a portion is missing. The table has 12,000 to 15,000 clones, 84% seen once; the top ten hold around 9.9%. Trimming stripped 0 bases from V and 5 bases from J, with 12 bases between. The CDR3 runs to 15 residues. Germline V gives CDR1 LGHNA, CDR2 YNFKEQ. In its sample, this clone was seen a few times. The V and J genes are TRBV4-2 and TRBJ2-3, with a weak D call TRBD1 (7 bases). Sequences were obtained from PBMCs. The sequence came from a human donor in good health. The DNA for the CDR3 is TGTGCCAGCAGCCAAGATGGGACAGCGGGAGATACGCAGTATTTT. Translating it yields CASSQDGTAGDTQYF.